The next 30 T cell receptor beta chains were all read from a single sample in a study of blood T cell repertoires in COVID-19. Sequencing used immunoSEQ multiplex PCR; TCRdb keeps in-frame clones, though not all of them. The sample yields about 130,000 clones, around 77% seen once. The sequenced material came from peripheral blood. The receptors stem from a human donor in a cohort sampled during active COVID-19.

The chain couples TRBV7-8 to TRBJ2-5; TRBD2 agrees at 9 bases. V lost 1 base and J lost 2; bases outside the gene matches: 11. The CDR3 totals 18 residues. Germline V gene lookup returns CDR1 SGHVS and CDR2 FQNEAQ. The CDR3 sequence is CASSLGGGSGRTQETQYF. The DNA for the CDR3 is TGTGCCAGCAGCTTAGGGGGCGGGAGCGGGAGGACTCAAGAGACCCAGTACTTC.

J is TRBJ2-1 and V is TRBV19; D unresolved. Trimming took 0 bases from V and 2 from J, leaving 8 bases between them. The V gene's germline CDR1 is LNHDA and CDR2 SQIVND (reference sequence). CDR3 length: 15 amino acids. This chain's CDR3 is CASSIDYQAYNEQFF. The CDR3 DNA reads TGTGCCAGTAGTATAGATTATCAGGCCTACAATGAGCAGTTCTTC.

This chain joins TRBV5-1 and TRBJ2-7; 9 nucleotides agree with TRBD1. The CDR3 covers 13 residues. With V trimmed by 2 bases and J by 4 bases, 1 base remained unmatched. In germline, CDR1 is SGHRS, CDR2 YFSETQ. The CDR3 DNA is TGCGCCAGCAGCTTACAGGGGGCGTACGAGCAGTACTTC. Its translation: CASSLQGAYEQYF.

The J gene is TRBJ2-2, the V gene TRBV28, with D possibly matching TRBD1 (6 bases). CDR1 and CDR2 from the germline V gene are MDHEN and SYDVKM. The CDR3 covers 14 residues. V was trimmed by 6 bases and J by 5 bases, leaving 13 bases between them. DNA for the CDR3: TGTGCCAGCAGCTTGGGACACTGGACCGGGGAGCTGTTTTTT. Protein sequence: CASSLGHWTGELFF.

This clone was counted a few times. The chain uses TRBV7-8 and TRBJ1-1; TRBD1 is a possible D gene (5 bases). Between the trimmed V and J ends, which lost 4 bases and 4 bases, there was a span of 16 bases. Looked up from germline, CDR1 is SGHVS and CDR2 is FQNEAQ. CDR3 length equals 15 residues. The CDR3 sequence: CASSSLAGKATEAFF. The CDR3 nucleotides read TGTGCCAGCAGCTCCCTTGCAGGGAAGGCCACTGAAGCTTTCTTT.

This chain connects TRBV11-3 to TRBJ2-7; D gene ambiguous. Germline CDR1 SGHNT, CDR2 YENEEA. The CDR3 length is 12 residues. V was shortened by 5 bases and J by 4 bases, with 9 bases between the two germline ends. CDR3 nucleotide sequence: TGTGCCAGCAGCCCCGGTCTGTACGAGCAGTACTTC. It encodes CASSPGLYEQYF.

The chain employs TRBV18 and TRBJ2-4; 7 nucleotides agree with TRBD1. V was pared by 1 base and J by 1 base, with 10 bases of the junction left unmatched. The CDR3 loop spans 18 amino acids. CDR1 KGHSH and CDR2 LQKENI come from the germline V gene. The CDR3 region is CASSPRRTGTAAKNIQYF. The CDR3 DNA is TGTGCCAGCTCACCACGGAGAACCGGGACAGCGGCCAAAAACATTCAGTACTTC.

This CDR3 reads CASSTRTGSEQYF. In nucleotides, the CDR3 is TGTGCCAGCAGCACCCGAACAGGATCCGAGCAGTACTTC. The genes are TRBV9 and TRBJ2-7, with D perhaps matching TRBD1 (5 bases). Trimming took off 4 bases at V and 6 bases at J, with 14 bases between the two ends. The CDR3 length is 13 residues. Germline V gene lookup returns CDR1 SGDLS and CDR2 YYNGEE.

The rearrangement links TRBV30 to TRBJ1-5; 8 nucleotides align to TRBD1. The CDR3 has 15 residues. The V gene end was trimmed by 2 bases and the J gene end by 1 base; junction bases not matched to a gene: 4. From germline, CDR1 is GTSNPN and CDR2 SVGIG (reference sequence). CDR3 DNA sequence: TGTGCCTGGAGTCCCCGACAGGGGAGCAATCAGCCCCAGCATTTT. It translates to CAWSPRQGSNQPQHF.

The chain has TRBV4-1 and TRBJ2-3, with a possible D match to TRBD1 (6 bases). Germline V gene data show CDR1 as MGHRA and CDR2 as YSYEKL. The CDR3 totals 14 residues. The V end was cut by 0 bases, the J end by 8 bases, with 12 bases between. Here the CDR3 reads CASSQDRGRGTQYF. The CDR3 DNA sequence: TGCGCCAGCAGCCAAGACAGGGGCCGTGGTACGCAGTATTTT.

The gene calls are TRBV5-1 and TRBJ2-7; D perhaps matches TRBD2 (6 bases). The CDR3 spans 12 residues. Germline V lookup: CDR1 SGHRS, CDR2 YFSETQ. Trimming removed 0 bases at V and 7 bases at J, with 8 bases between. CDR3 sequence (DNA): TGCGCCAGCAGCTTGGACCGGGGGGAGCAGTACTTC. Its protein product is CASSLDRGEQYF.

V is TRBV5-5 and J is TRBJ1-2; TRBD1 aligns across 8 bases. Germline CDR1 is SGHKS and CDR2 is YYEKEE (reference sequence). Unmatched junction bases numbered 5, after V lost 0 bases and J lost 7 bases. The CDR3 is 14 residues long. The CDR3 sequence: CASSLEQGVGGYTF. CDR3 coding DNA: TGTGCCAGCAGCTTGGAACAGGGGGTAGGTGGCTACACCTTC.

The genes are TRBV19 and TRBJ1-2; 7 nucleotides agree with TRBD1. The CDR3 has 13 residues. CDR1 is LNHDA and CDR2 is SQIVND in the germline V gene (reference sequence). V dropped 5 bases and J dropped 6; count of bases not matched to a gene: 6. The CDR3 spells CASSGRQGNGYTF. The DNA of the CDR3 is TGTGCCAGTAGTGGGCGACAGGGCAATGGCTACACCTTC.

The chain couples TRBV4-1 to TRBJ2-7; TRBD2 is a possible D gene (7 bases). The V and J ends lost 0 bases and 6 bases respectively, with 15 bases between them. Germline V gene lookup returns CDR1 MGHRA and CDR2 YSYEKL. This CDR3 spans 15 amino acids. As DNA, the CDR3 is TGCGCCAGCAGCCAAGATTGGGGGGGCCGCGGCGAGCAGTACTTC. Translated: CASSQDWGGRGEQYF.

The CDR3 is CAVEGATEAFF. The DNA of the CDR3 is TGTGCCGTTGAAGGGGCCACTGAAGCTTTCTTT. This chain connects TRBV19 to TRBJ1-1, with a weak D call TRBD1 (5 bases). The CDR3 spans 11 residues. Germline V gene data show CDR1 as LNHDA and CDR2 as SQIVND (reference sequence). Trimming took 11 bases from V and 4 from J, leaving 11 bases between them. The whole variable domain, remainder taken from reference TRBV19 and TRBJ1-1, is DGGITQSPKYLFRKEGQNVTLSCEQNLNHDAMYWYRQDPGQGLRLIYYSQIVNDFQKGDIAEGYSVSREKKESFPLTVTSAQKNPTAFYLCAVEGATEAFFGQGTRLTVV.

The chain uses TRBV4-1 and TRBJ1-2; no reliable D call. This CDR3 has 15 amino acids. With 0 bases removed from V and 4 bases from J, the gap between germline ends came to 12 bases. Germline CDR1 MGHRA, CDR2 YSYEKL. CDR3 sequence: CASSQDNSGSYGYTF. The CDR3 DNA reads as TGCGCCAGCAGCCAAGATAACTCGGGGTCCTATGGCTACACCTTC.

This chain joins TRBV5-1 and TRBJ2-7; TRBD2 might be the D (6 bases). V was cut by 7 bases and J by 7 bases, with 18 bases left in between. CDR1 is SGHRS and CDR2 is YFSETQ in the germline V gene. CDR3 size: 13 residues. CDR3 loop: CASGRDFSREQYF. The CDR3 DNA reads TGCGCCAGCGGGCGGGACTTCTCCCGGGAGCAGTACTTC.

The rearrangement uses TRBV5-6 and TRBJ2-2; TRBD2 matches 11 bases. This CDR3 region has 15 residues. Germline assignment: CDR1 SGHDT and CDR2 YYEEEE. V lost 5 bases, J lost 7 bases, and 7 bases stayed unmatched. The CDR3 loop is CASSIAGGPDGELFF. The CDR3, as DNA: TGTGCCAGCAGTATAGCGGGGGGGCCGGACGGGGAGCTGTTTTTT.

The chain recombines TRBV24-1 with TRBJ2-3, with 10 bases that match TRBD1. Germline CDR1 KGHDR, CDR2 SFDVKD. Germline trimming cut 5 bases from V and 2 bases from J; bases unmatched to any gene: 9. This CDR3 is 17 amino acids long. The CDR3 bases are TGTGCCACCAGTGCCGGAGGGGGACAGGGGCTCACAGATACGCAGTATTTT. The encoded protein is CATSAGGGQGLTDTQYF.

The chain links TRBV28 to TRBJ2-5; 9 bases fit TRBD2. CDR3 length: 17 residues. Per the germline V gene, CDR1 is MDHEN and CDR2 is SYDVKM. The V segment lost 3 bases and the J segment 3 bases; nucleotides outside the gene matches: 11. The CDR3 spells CASSFLTLASGEETQYF. The CDR3 region has the DNA TGTGCCAGCAGTTTTCTTACCCTCGCTAGCGGGGAAGAGACCCAGTACTTC.

With respect to this clone: One end of the junction fails to match germline, which may point to a read error. The chain is built from TRBV27 and TRBJ2-1; D call uncertain. The CDR3 spans 13 residues. Germline V gene lookup returns CDR1 MNHEY and CDR2 SMNVEV (reference sequence). This CDR3 reads CASRLGSNNEQFF. The CDR3 DNA follows: TGTGCCAGCCGATTGGGCTCCAACAATGAGCAGTTCTTC.

This clone was recorded only once. V is TRBV29-1 and J is TRBJ2-3; D is ambiguous. Germline loops: CDR1 SQVTM, CDR2 ANQGSEA. The CDR3 covers 12 residues. V was pared by 6 bases and J by 2 bases, with 9 bases between. The CDR3: CSVLRYTDTQYF. CDR3 nucleotide sequence: TGCAGCGTACTCCGGTACACAGATACGCAGTATTTT.

This clone was detected only a few times. V is TRBV18 and J is TRBJ2-7, with D possibly TRBD1 on 6 matching bases. CDR1 and CDR2 from the germline V gene are KGHSH and LQKENI. Trimming removed 6 bases from V and 7 bases from J, with 13 bases in between. CDR3 length: 12 amino acids. The DNA of the CDR3 is TGTGCCAGCTCCCCAAATGACAGGGAGCAGTACTTC. Its protein is CASSPNDREQYF.

The V call is TRBV27, the J call TRBJ2-3; D might be TRBD2 (6 bases). CDR3 size: 15 residues. V dropped 5 bases and J dropped 2 bases, with 14 bases sitting between them. Germline V CDR1 and CDR2: MNHEY, SMNVEV (reference sequence). DNA of the CDR3: TGTGCCAGCAGTCATACCGGGACTTCCACAGATACGCAGTATTTT. This codes for CASSHTGTSTDTQYF.

The CDR3 sequence: CASSPEGRNGNTIYF. CDR3 nucleotides: TGCGCCAGCAGCCCGGAGGGCAGGAATGGAAACACCATATATTTT. The chain uses TRBV5-1 and TRBJ1-3; D remains ambiguous. This CDR3 is built from 15 residues. Trimming pared 4 bases from V and 3 bases from J, leaving 14 bases between. From germline, CDR1 is SGHRS and CDR2 YFSETQ.

This clone was counted a single time. The rearrangement uses TRBV5-1 and TRBJ2-7; possible D gene TRBD2, 7 bases. Trimming took off 4 bases at V and 5 bases at J, with 10 bases between the two ends. Germline lookup yields CDR1 SGHRS and CDR2 YFSETQ. This CDR3 is 12 amino acids long. CDR3 residues: CASSGGGHEQYF. Here the CDR3 DNA reads TGCGCCAGCAGCGGCGGGGGCCACGAGCAGTACTTC.

V usage is TRBV6-6 and J usage is TRBJ2-2; 7 nucleotides line up with TRBD1. V trimming: 2 bases; J trimming: 3 bases; junction bases outside the gene matches: 3. Germline V CDR1 and CDR2: MNHNY, SVGAGI (reference sequence). CDR3 size: 15 residues. The CDR3 region is CASSYRQGDTGELFF. The CDR3 region has the DNA TGTGCCAGCAGTTACCGACAGGGTGACACCGGGGAGCTGTTTTTT.

This clone has more than one count but fewer than ten. This rearrangement joins TRBV6-2 or TRBV6-3 to TRBJ2-5, with TRBD2 identical over 11 bases. The V segment lost 1 base and the J segment 5 bases; nucleotides outside the gene matches: 3. Germline CDR1 is MNHEY and CDR2 is SVGEGT. The CDR3 spans 15 residues. The CDR3 sequence is CASSYWLAGGETQYF. The DNA of the CDR3 is TGTGCCAGCAGTTACTGGCTAGCGGGGGGTGAGACCCAGTACTTC.

The rearrangement joins TRBV27 to TRBJ2-1; D possibly corresponds to TRBD2 (6 bases). CDR3 length: 14 residues. Trimming cost V 8 bases and J 5 bases, with 16 bases left between them. Germline CDR1 reads MNHEY; CDR2 reads SMNVEV (reference sequence). CDR3 DNA: TGTGCCAGCGGCCTAAACGGGGGAAACAATGAGCAGTTCTTC. It encodes CASGLNGGNNEQFF.

The rearrangement uses TRBV19 and TRBJ1-2, with D uncertain. Germline V lookup: CDR1 LNHDA, CDR2 SQIVND (reference sequence). V shed 6 bases and J shed 1 base, with 9 bases lying between them. This CDR3 comprises 13 residues. CDR3 protein: CASREPINYGYTF. The CDR3 DNA sequence: TGTGCCAGTAGGGAGCCGATTAACTATGGCTACACCTTC.